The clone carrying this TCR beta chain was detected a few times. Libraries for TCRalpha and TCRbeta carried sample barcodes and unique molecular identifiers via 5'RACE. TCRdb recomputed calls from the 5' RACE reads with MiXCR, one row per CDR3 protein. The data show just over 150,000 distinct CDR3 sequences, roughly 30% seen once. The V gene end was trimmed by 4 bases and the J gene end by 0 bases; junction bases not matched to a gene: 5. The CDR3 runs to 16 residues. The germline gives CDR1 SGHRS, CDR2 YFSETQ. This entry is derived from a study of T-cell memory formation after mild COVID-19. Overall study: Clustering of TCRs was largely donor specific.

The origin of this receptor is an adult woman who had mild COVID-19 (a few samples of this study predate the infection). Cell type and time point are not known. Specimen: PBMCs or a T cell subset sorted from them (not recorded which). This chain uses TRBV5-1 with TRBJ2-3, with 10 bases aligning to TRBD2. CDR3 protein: CASSPGTSASTDTQYF. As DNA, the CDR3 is TGCGCCAGCAGCCCGGGGACTAGCGCCAGCACAGATACGCAGTATTTT.